Presented here are 21 T cell receptor beta chains from one specimen sequenced in a study of T cells in Graves' hyperthyroidism and ophthalmopathy. TCR beta CDR3 region amplification was performed from RNA transcripts. The HTBI primer set drove a first-round RT-PCR of the TCR CDR3. TCRdb itself ran the multiplex PCR reads through MiXCR, one entry per CDR3 protein. The data contain 250,000 to 300,000 distinct CDR3 sequences, 13% of them singletons. Sequencing input: blood. Every receptor here comes from a woman aged 25 to 39 with Graves' hyperthyroidism that later progressed to Graves' ophthalmopathy.

This clonotype appeared many times. The J gene is TRBJ2-1, the V gene TRBV29-1; D may correspond to TRBD1 or TRBD2 (6 bases each). The CDR3 consists of 16 residues. Germline CDR1 is SQVTM and CDR2 is ANQGSEA. Trimming removed 0 bases from V and 8 bases from J, with 20 bases in between. CDR3 in amino acids: CSVEDLGGAGEDEQFF. The CDR3 DNA reads TGCAGCGTTGAAGATCTCGGTGGGGCAGGGGAGGATGAGCAGTTCTTC.

The chain joins TRBV24-1 to TRBJ2-7; 7 bases align to TRBD1. V lost 9 bases and J lost 3; bases outside the gene matches: 1. Per germline, CDR1 KGHDR and CDR2 SFDVKD. The CDR3 consists of 11 residues. The CDR3: CATGTDYEQYF. CDR3 coding DNA: TGTGCCACCGGGACAGACTACGAGCAGTACTTC.

There are many counts of this clonotype. The genes are TRBV20-1 and TRBJ1-6; a weak D match, TRBD1 (5 bases). Germline V CDR1 and CDR2: DFQATT, SNEGSKA (reference sequence). The V end lost 1 base, the J end lost 8 bases, and 12 bases lay between the germline ends. This CDR3 is 14 amino acids long. DNA of the CDR3: TGCAGTGCTAGAGGGGTCAGAGGGGATTCACCCCTCCACTTT. Protein sequence: CSARGVRGDSPLHF.

This clonotype was counted at least ten times. The rearrangement links TRBV20-1 to TRBJ1-2; D call uncertain. V dropped 7 bases and J dropped 0 bases, with 9 bases sitting between them. The CDR3 sequence is 12 residues long. Per germline, CDR1 DFQATT and CDR2 SNEGSKA (reference sequence). This chain's CDR3 is CSVGRANYGYTF. The CDR3 coding sequence is TGCAGTGTAGGCAGAGCTAACTATGGCTACACCTTC.

The rearrangement joins TRBV19 to TRBJ2-1; 9 nucleotides agree with TRBD1. The germline gives CDR1 LNHDA, CDR2 SQIVND (reference sequence). This CDR3 is built from 16 residues. The trim removed 2 bases at V and 0 bases at J, leaving 2 bases unmatched. The CDR3 protein is CASSIKGQGSYNEQFF. The CDR3 DNA is TGTGCCAGTAGTATAAAGGGACAGGGCTCCTACAATGAGCAGTTCTTC. Full variable domain (outside the CDR3, taken from reference TRBV19 and TRBJ2-1): DGGITQSPKYLFRKEGQNVTLSCEQNLNHDAMYWYRQDPGQGLRLIYYSQIVNDFQKGDIAEGYSVSREKKESFPLTVTSAQKNPTAFYLCASSIKGQGSYNEQFFGPGTRLTVL.

Ten or more counts support this clonotype. The J gene is TRBJ2-7, the V gene TRBV7-2, with 10 bases that match TRBD1. V gave up 7 bases and J gave up 3 bases; unmatched junction bases: 9. The CDR3 runs 15 residues. Germline values: CDR1 SGHTA, CDR2 FQGNSA. The CDR3 region is CASTEDRGTLYEQYF. Written as DNA, the CDR3 is TGTGCCAGCACCGAGGACAGGGGGACTCTCTACGAGCAGTACTTC.

The chain couples TRBV19 to TRBJ1-1, with unresolved D. V was pared by 6 bases and J by 2 bases, with 19 bases between. CDR3 length equals 16 residues. Germline V gives CDR1 LNHDA, CDR2 SQIVND (reference sequence). In DNA form, the CDR3 reads TGTGCCAGTAGCCCTCTAAGAGGCCAGTTAAACACTGAAGCTTTCTTT. Translated: CASSPLRGQLNTEAFF.

The chain recombines TRBV12-3 or TRBV12-4 with TRBJ1-2; D is perhaps TRBD1 (6 bases). Trimming took 4 bases from V and 8 from J, leaving 17 bases between them. The CDR3 runs 14 residues. For the CDR3, the DNA is TGTGCCAGCAGTTCCACGGACAGATCCCACGGCTACACCTTC. This encodes CASSSTDRSHGYTF.

The V and J genes are TRBV6-2 or TRBV6-3 and TRBJ2-1; possible D gene TRBD2, 5 bases. Germline assignment: CDR1 MNHEY and CDR2 SVGEGT. The CDR3 spans 14 residues. V was trimmed by 2 bases and J by 5 bases, leaving 10 bases between them. CDR3 sequence reads: CASSYVRRDNEQFF. The CDR3 DNA follows: TGTGCCAGCAGTTACGTCCGGCGGGACAATGAGCAGTTCTTC.

This chain links TRBV5-4 with TRBJ2-5; D gene uncertain. This CDR3 contains 15 residues. Germline loops: CDR1 SGHNT, CDR2 YYREEE (reference sequence). Trimming removed 0 bases at V and 1 base at J, with 10 bases between. The CDR3 nucleotides read TGTGCCAGCAGCTTGGCCGGCAGGATCCAAGAGACCCAGTACTTC. It is translated as CASSLAGRIQETQYF.

This clonotype appeared a few times. This chain links TRBV25-1 with TRBJ2-2; 7 nucleotides match TRBD2. The junction had 5 bases not matched to a gene; V was cut back by 1 base and J by 6 bases. The CDR3 is 15 residues long. CDR1 MGHDK and CDR2 SYGVNS come from the germline V gene. The CDR3 protein is CASSEWAGVPGELFF. The CDR3 DNA follows: TGTGCCAGCAGTGAATGGGCGGGAGTCCCCGGGGAGCTGTTTTTT.

This clonotype occurred many times. The V call is TRBV4-3, the J call TRBJ2-1; D gene unclear. This CDR3 has 15 residues. Trimming left V 0 bases short and J 2 bases short, with 8 bases between. The germline gives CDR1 LGHNA, CDR2 YSLEER. In DNA, the CDR3 is TGCGCCAGCAGCCAAGATCGGCAGACCTACAATGAGCAGTTCTTC. Translated, it gives CASSQDRQTYNEQFF.

This clonotype occurred many times. The chain uses TRBV28 and TRBJ2-7; D could derive from TRBD1 or TRBD2 (5 bases each). CDR1 MDHEN and CDR2 SYDVKM come from the germline V gene. The CDR3 is 14 residues long. V gave up 8 bases and J gave up 2 bases, with 16 bases separating them. The CDR3 reads CASGEGRRAYEQYF. CDR3 coding DNA: TGTGCCAGCGGCGAGGGACGCCGAGCCTACGAGCAGTACTTC.

The chain employs TRBV25-1 and TRBJ2-6; D uncertain. Trimming took 2 bases from V and 0 from J, leaving 2 bases between them. The CDR3 has 14 amino acids. The germline V gene has CDR1 MGHDK and CDR2 SYGVNS. The CDR3 coding sequence is TGTGCCAGCAGTGAAAGCTCTGGGGCCAACGTCCTGACTTTC. Translated: CASSESSGANVLTF.

This clonotype appeared many times. The chain joins TRBV9 to TRBJ1-1; the D is unclear. CDR1 is SGDLS and CDR2 is YYNGEE in the germline V gene. The CDR3 consists of 13 residues. Trimming removed 0 bases from V and 1 base from J, with 4 bases in between. CDR3 coding DNA: TGTGCCAGCAGCGTAGGTCGGAACACTGAAGCTTTCTTT. This gives the protein CASSVGRNTEAFF.

This clonotype has ten or more counts. V and J are TRBV28 and TRBJ2-3; D gene uncertain. Germline V gives CDR1 MDHEN, CDR2 SYDVKM. Trimming stripped 8 bases from V and 2 bases from J, with 11 bases between. The CDR3 spans 13 residues. CDR3 DNA sequence: TGTGCCAGCCGTCGCGGTTACACAGATACGCAGTATTTT. Its protein product is CASRRGYTDTQYF.

On this clonotype: Just one base apart from a much larger clone, this may be a read error. The V call is TRBV27, the J call TRBJ2-7; possible D gene TRBD2, 6 bases. The ends were cut back, 5 bases at V and 2 bases at J, with 13 bases in the middle. Germline-derived CDR1 and CDR2 are MNHEY and SMNVEV (reference sequence). The CDR3 consists of 14 residues. The CDR3 is CASSEWDSTYEQYF. CDR3 bases: TGTGCCAGCAGTGAATGGGACTCTACCTACGAGCAGTACTTC.

Ten or more counts support this clonotype. This chain links TRBV30 with TRBJ2-7, with D hard to call. Between the trimmed V and J ends, which lost 7 bases and 0 bases, there was a span of 19 bases. CDR1 GTSNPN and CDR2 SVGIG come from the germline V gene (reference sequence). CDR3 size: 15 residues. CDR3 DNA: TGTGCCTACCATCGGACGCGCTCCACCTCCTACGAGCAGTACTTC. The encoded protein is CAYHRTRSTSYEQYF. The variable domain in full, with the rest retrieved from reference TRBV30 and TRBJ2-7, is SQTIHQWPATLVQPVGSPLSLECTVEGTSNPNLYWYRQAAGRGLQLLFYSVGIGQISSEVPQNLSASRPQDRQFILSSKKLLLSDSGFYLCAYHRTRSTSYEQYFGPGTRLTVT.

The chain couples TRBV28 to TRBJ2-6; D uncertain. The ends were cut back, 2 bases at V and 3 bases at J, with 5 bases in the middle. CDR1 and CDR2 (germline): MDHEN, SYDVKM. CDR3 length: 14 amino acids. The CDR3 nucleotides read TGTGCCAGCAGTTTAAGTGATGGGGCCAACGTCCTGACTTTC. Translating it yields CASSLSDGANVLTF.

This clonotype was recorded at least ten times. This chain links TRBV13 with TRBJ2-3, with D perhaps TRBD2 (6 bases). Trimming pared 0 bases from V and 5 bases from J, leaving 12 bases between. The CDR3 spans 15 residues. Germline V gene data show CDR1 as PRHDT and CDR2 as FYEKMQ (reference sequence). CDR3 loop: CASSLGRDDGDTQYF. Here the CDR3 DNA reads TGTGCCAGCAGCTTAGGGCGGGACGACGGAGATACGCAGTATTTT.

This clonotype was found many times. The chain joins TRBV7-6 to TRBJ2-1; TRBD2 aligns across 8 bases. Germline V gene lookup returns CDR1 SGHVS and CDR2 FNYEAQ. The V segment lost 6 bases and the J segment 3 bases; nucleotides outside the gene matches: 4. There are 14 residues in the CDR3. CDR3 region: CASSSGTSYNEQFF. DNA for the CDR3: TGTGCCAGCAGTTCCGGGACTAGCTACAATGAGCAGTTCTTC. Based on the CDR3 plus reference TRBV7-6 and TRBJ2-1, the full variable domain is GAGVSQSPRYKVTKRGQDVALRCDPISGHVSLYWYRQALGQGPEFLTYFNYEAQQDKSGLPNDRFSAERPEGSISTLTIQRTEQRDSAMYRCASSSGTSYNEQFFGPGTRLTVL.